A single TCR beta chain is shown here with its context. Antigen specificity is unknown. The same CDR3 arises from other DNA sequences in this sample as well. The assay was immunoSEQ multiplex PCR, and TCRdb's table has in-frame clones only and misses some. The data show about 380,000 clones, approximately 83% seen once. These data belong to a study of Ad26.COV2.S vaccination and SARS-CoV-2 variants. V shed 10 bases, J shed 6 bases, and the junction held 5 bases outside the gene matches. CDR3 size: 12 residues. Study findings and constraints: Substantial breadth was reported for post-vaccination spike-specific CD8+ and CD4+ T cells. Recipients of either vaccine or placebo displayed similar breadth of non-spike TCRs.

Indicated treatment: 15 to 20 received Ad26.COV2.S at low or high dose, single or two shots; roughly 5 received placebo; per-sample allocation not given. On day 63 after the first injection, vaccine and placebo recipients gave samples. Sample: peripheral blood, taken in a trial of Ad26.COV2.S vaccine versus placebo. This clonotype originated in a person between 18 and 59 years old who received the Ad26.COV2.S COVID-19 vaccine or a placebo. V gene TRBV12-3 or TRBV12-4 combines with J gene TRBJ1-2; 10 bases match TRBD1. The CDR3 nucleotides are TGTGCCACTCGACAGGGGGCAAATGGCTACACCTTC. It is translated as CATRQGANGYTF.